The 3 T cell receptor beta chains in this list originate from one sample, sequenced in a study of CXCR3-negative and CXCR3-positive naive CD8 T cells. Each TRB cDNA library was prepared by 5' RACE (with UMI labels). TCRdb re-called the 5' RACE reads; every CDR3 protein appears as one record, without DNA. The ten most abundant clones cover about 8% of a sample with approximately 37,000 distinct CDR3 sequences. Source material: memory CD8+ T cells from blood. The receptors were gathered from a human donor in good health. Some clones in this sample may be carry-over from other donors' samples.

The CDR3 is CASSFAPVELFF. The rearrangement joins TRBV7-2 to TRBJ2-2. This CDR3 spans 12 amino acids. The V gene's germline CDR1 is SGHTA and CDR2 FQGNSA.

The CDR3 reads CASMVTSLTYEQYF. The V call is TRBV6-5, the J call TRBJ2-7; the TCRdb D gene call, TRBD2, has no DNA to confirm it. Per germline, CDR1 MNHEY and CDR2 SVGAGI. The CDR3 is 14 amino acids.

V usage is TRBV6-2 or TRBV6-3 and J usage is TRBJ2-7; without DNA, the TCRdb call of TRBD1 cannot be checked. Per the germline V gene, CDR1 is MNHEY and CDR2 is SVGEGT. CDR3 length: 13 residues. CDR3 protein: CANSYGQSYEQYF.